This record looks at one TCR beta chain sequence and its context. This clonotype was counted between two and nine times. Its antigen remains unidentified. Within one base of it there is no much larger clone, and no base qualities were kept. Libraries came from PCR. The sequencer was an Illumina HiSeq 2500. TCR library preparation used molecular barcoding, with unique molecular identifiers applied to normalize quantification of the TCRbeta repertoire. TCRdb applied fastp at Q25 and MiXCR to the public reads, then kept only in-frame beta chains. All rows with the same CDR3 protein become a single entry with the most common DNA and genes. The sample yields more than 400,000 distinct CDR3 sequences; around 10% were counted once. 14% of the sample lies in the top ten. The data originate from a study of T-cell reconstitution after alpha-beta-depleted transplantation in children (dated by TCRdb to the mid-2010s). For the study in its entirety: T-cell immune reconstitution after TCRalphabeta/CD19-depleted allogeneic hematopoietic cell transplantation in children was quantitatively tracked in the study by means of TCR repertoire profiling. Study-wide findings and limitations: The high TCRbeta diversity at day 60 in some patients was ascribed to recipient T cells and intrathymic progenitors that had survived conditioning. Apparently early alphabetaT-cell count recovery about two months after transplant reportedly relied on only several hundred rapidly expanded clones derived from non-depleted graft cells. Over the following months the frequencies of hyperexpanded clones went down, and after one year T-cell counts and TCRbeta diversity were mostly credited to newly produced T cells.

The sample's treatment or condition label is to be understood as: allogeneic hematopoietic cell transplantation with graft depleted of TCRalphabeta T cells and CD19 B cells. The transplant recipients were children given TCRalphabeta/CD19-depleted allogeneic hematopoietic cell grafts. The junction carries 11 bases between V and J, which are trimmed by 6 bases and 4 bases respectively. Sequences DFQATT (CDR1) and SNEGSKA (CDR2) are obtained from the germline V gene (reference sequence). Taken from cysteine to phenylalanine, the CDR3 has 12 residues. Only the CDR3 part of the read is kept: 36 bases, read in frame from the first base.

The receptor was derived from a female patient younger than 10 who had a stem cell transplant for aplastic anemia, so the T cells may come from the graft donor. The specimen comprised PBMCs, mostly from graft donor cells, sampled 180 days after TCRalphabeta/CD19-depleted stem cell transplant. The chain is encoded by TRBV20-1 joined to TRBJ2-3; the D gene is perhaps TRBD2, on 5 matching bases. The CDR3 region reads CSAILLADTQYF. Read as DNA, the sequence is TGCAGTGCCATCCTACTAGCAGATACGCAGTATTTT.